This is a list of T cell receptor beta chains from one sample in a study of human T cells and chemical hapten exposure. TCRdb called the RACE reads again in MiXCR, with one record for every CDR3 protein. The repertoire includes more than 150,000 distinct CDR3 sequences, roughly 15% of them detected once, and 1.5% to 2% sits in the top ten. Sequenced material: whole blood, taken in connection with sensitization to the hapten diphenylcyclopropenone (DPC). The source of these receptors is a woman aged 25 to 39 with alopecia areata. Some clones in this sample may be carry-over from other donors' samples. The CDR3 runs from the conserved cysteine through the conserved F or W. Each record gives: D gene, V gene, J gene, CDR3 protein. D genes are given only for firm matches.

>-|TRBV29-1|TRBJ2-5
CSVVVGFRETQYF
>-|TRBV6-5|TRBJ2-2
CASSYSPRDGELFF
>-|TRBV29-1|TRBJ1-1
CSCQGFMNTEAFF
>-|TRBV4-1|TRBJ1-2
CASSQVSAVGLYGYTF
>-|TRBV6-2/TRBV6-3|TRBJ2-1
CASSYSIENEQFF
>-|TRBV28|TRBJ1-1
CASSATWAEAFF
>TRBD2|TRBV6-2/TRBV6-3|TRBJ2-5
CASGLAGVDETQYF
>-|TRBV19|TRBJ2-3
CASTEGTPTDTQYF
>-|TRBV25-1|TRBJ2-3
CASRRGGGADTQYF
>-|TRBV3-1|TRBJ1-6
CASSQGPRGVQSPLHF
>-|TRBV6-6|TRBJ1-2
CASSYREGNYGYTF
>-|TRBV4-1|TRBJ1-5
CASSQDKWQGKNQPQHF
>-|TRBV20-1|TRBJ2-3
CSAQLVLSTDTQYF
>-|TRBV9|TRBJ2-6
CASSRVLRGPDSGANVLTF
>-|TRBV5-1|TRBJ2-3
CASRGTVNTDTQYF
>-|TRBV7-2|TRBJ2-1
CASRATRSAGEQFF
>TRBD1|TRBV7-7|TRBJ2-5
CASSVGQGQETQYF
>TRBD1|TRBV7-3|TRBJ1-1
CASSSGQGPAEAFF
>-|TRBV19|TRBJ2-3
CASTGERRDTQYF
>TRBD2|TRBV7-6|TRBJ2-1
CASSAAGGLVSF
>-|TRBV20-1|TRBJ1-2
CSVSEDYGYTF
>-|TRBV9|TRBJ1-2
CASSVAPDGYGYTF
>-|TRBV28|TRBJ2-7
CASSSGQGYEQYF
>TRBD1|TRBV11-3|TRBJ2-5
CASSLGQGGTQYF
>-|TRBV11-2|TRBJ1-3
CASSYPGNTIYF
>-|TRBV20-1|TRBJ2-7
CSARRTGRTYEQYF
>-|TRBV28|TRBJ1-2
CASSLPGANYGYTF
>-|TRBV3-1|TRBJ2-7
CASSQANSGTYEQYF
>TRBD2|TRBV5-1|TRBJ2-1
CASSGIAGGPENEQFF
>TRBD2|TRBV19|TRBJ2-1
CASRLAGGPSNEQFF
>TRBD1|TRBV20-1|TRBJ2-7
CSATRTGIHEQYF
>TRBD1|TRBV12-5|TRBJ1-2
CASGPERNRGSNYGYTF
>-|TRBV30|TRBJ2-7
CAWSVGRYEQYF
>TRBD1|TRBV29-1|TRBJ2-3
CSAEDRGKIAQYF
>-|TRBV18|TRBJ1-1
CASSRGRGRDTEAFF
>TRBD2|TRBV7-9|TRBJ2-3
CASSLDQFSGGLKDTQYF
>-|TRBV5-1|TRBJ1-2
CASSTEPGGSQNYGYTF
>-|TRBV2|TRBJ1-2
CASSSSTAYGYTF
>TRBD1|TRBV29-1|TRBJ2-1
CSVPGQGRLRSYNEQFF
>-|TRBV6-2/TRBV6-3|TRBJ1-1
CASSPPGGTEAFF
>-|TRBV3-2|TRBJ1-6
CASSQGAYYNSPLHF
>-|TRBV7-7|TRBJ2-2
CASSHPTGELFF
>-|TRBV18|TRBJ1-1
CASSPIPSNTEAFF
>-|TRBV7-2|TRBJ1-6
CASSRQNSPLHF
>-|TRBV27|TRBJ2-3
CASRGFGTDTQYF
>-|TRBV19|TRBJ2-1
CASRSSYNEQFF
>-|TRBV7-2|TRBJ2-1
CASSLDSVANEQFF
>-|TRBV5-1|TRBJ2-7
CASSQGADSSYEQYF
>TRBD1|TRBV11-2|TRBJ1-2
CASSLGYVGTDPLALLGYTF